This T cell receptor (beta chain) derives from a study of T-cell reconstitution after alpha-beta-depleted transplantation in children. There are many counts of this clonotype. The antigen is not known. It was with unique molecular identifiers that the TCRbeta library was prepared. Via MiXCR, TCRdb re-called the PCR reads, giving one row per CDR3 protein. The sample consists of almost 500,000 distinct CDR3 sequences, about 10% of them appearing once. The CDR3 totals 14 residues. Germline lookup yields CDR1 SGHTA and CDR2 FQGNSA. V lost 6 bases and J 5 bases, leaving 13 bases between the germline ends. Points from the study as a whole: Reportedly, alpha-beta T cells present about two months post-transplant originated from several hundred expanded clones of graft origin.

This chain links TRBV7-2 with TRBJ2-2; no clear D gene. This TCR was recovered from a child younger than 10 with inherited bone marrow failure, due to receive a stem cell transplant. The specimen comprised PBMCs, sampled before TCRalphabeta/CD19-depleted stem cell transplant. In DNA form, the CDR3 reads TGTGCCAGCAGTTATGGGTCTCTGACCGGGGAGCTGTTTTTT. Residues: CASSYGSLTGELFF. The variable domain in full, with the rest retrieved from reference TRBV7-2 and TRBJ2-2, is GAGVSQSPSNKVTEKGKDVELRCDPISGHTALYWYRQSLGQGLEFLIYFQGNSAPDKSGLPSDRFSAERTGGSVSTLTIQRTQQEDSAVYLCASSYGSLTGELFFGEGSRLTVL.